The clone carrying this TCR beta chain has a single count. What it binds is not known. V dropped 6 bases and J dropped 0; count of bases not matched to a gene: 13. The length of the CDR3 is 18 residues. Per the germline V gene, CDR1 is SNHLY and CDR2 is FYNNEI. This specimen belongs to a study of shared clonotypes between healthy human individuals. Across the whole study: Per donor, CD8 memory used one plate, CD8 naive used two, CD4 memory used three and CD4 naive used three.

It was across several immunoSEQ plates that each subset's genomic DNA was evenly split. The repertoire was sequenced with immunoSEQ multiplex PCR; TCRdb's copy has only in-frame clones and lacks some. In the table there are about 960,000 clones, roughly 72% of which are singletons. Study-wide results and limits: Researchers found naive subsets generally carried larger estimated richness than memory subsets. Of the naive CD4 clonotypes, about 5% were shared across a few donors.

This sequence was found in a man aged 18 to 35 in good health. Sequencing used memory CD4+ T cells sorted from blood. Sample subset: CD45RA-negative fraction. V is TRBV2 and J is TRBJ2-1, with 8 positions matching TRBD2. The CDR3 sequence: CASRKSTSGLSSYNEQFF. Written as DNA, the CDR3 is TGTGCCAGCAGGAAAAGTACTAGCGGCCTGAGCTCCTACAATGAGCAGTTCTTC.